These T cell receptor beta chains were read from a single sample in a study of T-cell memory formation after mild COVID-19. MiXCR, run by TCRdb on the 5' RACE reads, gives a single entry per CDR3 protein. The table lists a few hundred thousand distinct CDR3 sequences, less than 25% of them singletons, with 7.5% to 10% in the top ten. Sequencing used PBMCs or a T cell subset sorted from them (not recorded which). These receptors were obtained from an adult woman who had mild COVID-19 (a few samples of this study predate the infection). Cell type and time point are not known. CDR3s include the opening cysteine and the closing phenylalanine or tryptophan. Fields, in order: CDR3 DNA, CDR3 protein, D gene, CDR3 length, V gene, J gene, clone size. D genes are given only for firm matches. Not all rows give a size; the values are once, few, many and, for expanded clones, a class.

TGTGCCAGCAGCCCGACTAGCGGGAGCCTTACGCAGTATTTT	CASSPTSGSLTQYF	TRBD2	14	TRBV7-2	TRBJ2-3	.
TGCAGTGCTAGAGACCAGGGAGGGGGCACTGGGTCCCAGCATTTT	CSARDQGGGTGSQHF	TRBD1	15	TRBV20-1	TRBJ1-5	.
TGTGCCAGCAGCCCTCAGGGGGGACTCTACGAGCAGTACTTC	CASSPQGGLYEQYF	.	14	TRBV11-2	TRBJ2-7	many
TGTGCCAGCAGCCTGACAGACCTGAACACTGAAGCTTTCTTT	CASSLTDLNTEAFF	.	14	TRBV5-6	TRBJ1-1	many
TGTGCCAGCGGACCGGGACTAGTTCTCAATGAGCAGTTCTTC	CASGPGLVLNEQFF	TRBD2	14	TRBV27	TRBJ2-1	few
TGCAGTGCTATGACTCAAAGGGGGTCCATCAACACTGAAGCTTTCTTT	CSAMTQRGSINTEAFF	.	16	TRBV20-1	TRBJ1-1	.
TGTGCCAGCAGTTCCACCGTAGTCCCGCAGTATTTT	CASSSTVVPQYF	.	12	TRBV12-3/TRBV12-4	TRBJ2-3	.
TGCGCCAGCAGCACAGGACAGGGGGCGACCACTGAAGCTTTCTTT	CASSTGQGATTEAFF	TRBD1	15	TRBV5-1	TRBJ1-1	few
TGTGCCAGCAGTGGCCCCACGAGGACGTCTAGCACAGATACGCAGTATTTT	CASSGPTRTSSTDTQYF	.	17	TRBV25-1	TRBJ2-3	.
TGCGCCAGCTCCGGGGCAGGGGGTATCGACACAGATACGCAGTATTTT	CASSGAGGIDTDTQYF	TRBD1	16	TRBV5-1	TRBJ2-3	.
TGTGCCAGCAGCTTAAGGTCCGGCTCCGAAGCTTTCTTT	CASSLRSGSEAFF	.	13	TRBV7-6	TRBJ1-1	.
TGTGCCAGCAGTTTAGGTTTGCTTAATGGATTTTACGAGCAGTACTTC	CASSLGLLNGFYEQYF	.	16	TRBV12-3/TRBV12-4	TRBJ2-7	few
TGCGCCAGCAGCTTGGACCCTAGCGGGGGCGCCGGGGGTACCCAGTACTTC	CASSLDPSGGAGGTQYF	TRBD2	17	TRBV5-1	TRBJ2-5	few
TGTGCCAGCAGCCGGGACAGGGGGGGCTATGGCTACACCTTC	CASSRDRGGYGYTF	TRBD1	14	TRBV11-2	TRBJ1-2	many
TGTGCCACCAGTGATTCGTGGGGGACAGATACGCAGTATTTT	CATSDSWGTDTQYF	.	14	TRBV24-1	TRBJ2-3	.